Shown below are 11 T cell receptor beta chains from a single sample sequenced in a study of CD8 T cells in Susac syndrome. With random hexamers, 0.5 to 1 ug RNA was reverse transcribed. TCRdb ran MiXCR on the immunoSEQ multiplex PCR reads and lists one entry per CDR3 protein. The top ten clones hold roughly 0.08% of a sample with 140,000 or so distinct CDR3 sequences, almost 96% of them seen once. The sample consisted of CD4+ T cells from PBMCs. All receptors come from a human donor with Susac syndrome.

J is TRBJ2-4 and V is TRBV5-1; TRBD2 matches 7 bases. The CDR3 loop spans 16 amino acids. In germline, CDR1 is SGHRS, CDR2 YFSETQ. Germline trimming cut 0 bases from V and 2 bases from J; bases unmatched to any gene: 5. CDR3 in DNA: TGCGCCAGCAGCTTGGCCCCTAGCGGAACCAAAAACATTCAGTACTTC. Protein: CASSLAPSGTKNIQYF.

The chain employs TRBV29-1 and TRBJ2-1, with 11 bases identical to TRBD2. The ends lost 2 bases at V and 6 bases at J; junction bases unmatched: 3. This CDR3 has 14 amino acids. The germline V gene encodes CDR1 SQVTM and CDR2 ANQGSEA. CDR3 in amino acids: CSVERLAGPNEQFF. DNA of the CDR3: TGCAGCGTTGAAAGACTAGCGGGACCCAATGAGCAGTTCTTC.

The V and J genes are TRBV6-4 and TRBJ2-3, with D uncertain. The CDR3 is 13 amino acids. Trimming pared 9 bases from V and 1 base from J, leaving 11 bases between. Germline CDR1 is MRHNA and CDR2 is SNTAGT. CDR3 residues: CASRKEGTDTQYF. The CDR3 region has the DNA TGTGCCAGTAGGAAAGAGGGCACAGATACGCAGTATTTT.

The V call is TRBV27, the J call TRBJ2-7; TRBD1 matches at 8 bases. This CDR3 spans 15 amino acids. Germline lookup yields CDR1 MNHEY and CDR2 SMNVEV (reference sequence). V lost 6 bases and J lost 3; bases outside the gene matches: 10. The CDR3 protein is CASRYTTGALYEQYF. The CDR3 DNA is TGTGCCAGCAGGTATACGACAGGGGCCCTCTACGAGCAGTACTTC.

This chain uses TRBV7-2 with TRBJ1-6, with 7 bases aligning to TRBD1. The CDR3 loop spans 15 amino acids. Germline V lookup: CDR1 SGHTA, CDR2 FQGNSA. The V segment lost 1 base and the J segment 5 bases; nucleotides outside the gene matches: 2. The CDR3 is CASSLGTGDNSPLHF. The CDR3 DNA is TGTGCCAGCAGCTTAGGGACAGGCGATAATTCACCCCTCCACTTT.

The DNA for the CDR3 is TGTGCCAGCAGCCAAGATACGGGTCAGTACAATGAGCAGTTCTTC. It codes for CASSQDTGQYNEQFF. The chain joins TRBV3-1 to TRBJ2-1; D remains ambiguous. The germline V gene has CDR1 LGHDT and CDR2 YNNKEL (reference sequence). Trimming pared 0 bases from V and 4 bases from J, leaving 10 bases between. The CDR3 runs 15 residues.

The chain uses TRBV7-9 and TRBJ1-2; D ambiguous. The V gene lost 5 bases and the J gene lost 5 bases, with 15 bases spanning the gap. Per the germline V gene, CDR1 is SEHNR and CDR2 is FQNEAQ (reference sequence). The CDR3 has 14 amino acids. CDR3 loop: CASSPVTPWYGYTF. DNA of the CDR3: TGTGCCAGCAGCCCAGTTACCCCTTGGTATGGCTACACCTTC.

The genes are TRBV3-1 and TRBJ1-2; D possibly corresponds to TRBD1 (6 bases). The CDR3 runs 14 residues. Trimming shortened V by 6 bases and J by 3 bases, and 14 bases separated the two germline ends. Germline CDR1 LGHDT, CDR2 YNNKEL (reference sequence). The CDR3 bases are TGTGCCAGCAGTCCGCCGGACAGATACTATGGCTACACCTTC. Encoded protein: CASSPPDRYYGYTF.

The sample holds a few counts of this clonotype. The chain carries TRBV18 and TRBJ2-7; D unclear. Germline V lookup: CDR1 KGHSH, CDR2 LQKENI. V was trimmed by 3 bases and J by 4 bases, leaving 7 bases between them. This CDR3 region has 12 residues. CDR3 loop: CASSPGGYEQYF. The CDR3 nucleotides read TGTGCCAGCTCACCTGGCGGATACGAGCAGTACTTC.

The V call is TRBV3-1, the J call TRBJ2-2; 7 positions match TRBD2. Germline CDR1 and CDR2: LGHDT and YNNKEL (reference sequence). The CDR3 extends over 15 amino acids. V shed 5 bases, J shed 2 bases, and the junction held 5 bases outside the gene matches. The CDR3 DNA sequence: TGTGCCAGCAGCGCCGGGGGGATAAACACCGGGGAGCTGTTTTTT. It is translated as CASSAGGINTGELFF. Full variable domain (outside the CDR3, taken from reference TRBV3-1 and TRBJ2-2): DTAVSQTPKYLVTQMGNDKSIKCEQNLGHDTMYWYKQDSKKFLKIMFSYNNKELIINETVPNRFSPKSPDKAHLNLHINSLELGDSAVYFCASSAGGINTGELFFGEGSRLTVL.

The V call is TRBV7-2, the J call TRBJ1-5, with D unclear. Germline-derived CDR1 and CDR2 are SGHTA and FQGNSA. V gave up 5 bases and J gave up 4 bases, with 9 bases separating them. The CDR3 runs to 13 residues. CDR3 sequence (DNA): TGTGCCAGCAGCACGGACCTAAATCAGCCCCAGCATTTT. Amino acid sequence: CASSTDLNQPQHF.